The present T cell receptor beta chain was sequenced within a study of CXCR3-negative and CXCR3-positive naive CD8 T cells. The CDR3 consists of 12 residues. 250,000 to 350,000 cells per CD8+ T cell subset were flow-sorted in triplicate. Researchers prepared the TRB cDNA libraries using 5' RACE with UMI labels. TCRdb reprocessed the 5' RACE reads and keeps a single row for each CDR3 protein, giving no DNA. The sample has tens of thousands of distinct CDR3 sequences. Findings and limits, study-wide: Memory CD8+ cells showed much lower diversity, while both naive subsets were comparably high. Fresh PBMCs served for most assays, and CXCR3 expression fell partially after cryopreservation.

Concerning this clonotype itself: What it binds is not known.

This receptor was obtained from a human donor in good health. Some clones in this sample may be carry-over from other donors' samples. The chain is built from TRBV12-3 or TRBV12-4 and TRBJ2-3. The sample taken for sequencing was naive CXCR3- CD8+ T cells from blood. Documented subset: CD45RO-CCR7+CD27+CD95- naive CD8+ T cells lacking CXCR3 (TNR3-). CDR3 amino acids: CASSRATDTQYF.